The 9 T cell receptor beta chains listed next were all sequenced from one sample in a study of blood T cells in healthy people across ages. Primers used in a second PCR of about 7 to 12 cycles were a sample-barcoded 5' primer and a J-beta primer mix. TCRdb reprocessed the 5' RACE reads via MiXCR and lists one record per CDR3 protein. This table has about 780,000 distinct CDR3 sequences, roughly 24% appearing once. Another study also made use of these data, one on T cells of mothers and their children.

The sample comprised blood. The receptors here all came from a boy between 5 and 17 years old in good health.

The chain employs TRBV6-5 and TRBJ2-5, with 11 bases matching TRBD2. The last part of the DNA fits TRBJ2-1 better; the J call may be wrong. CDR3 size: 13 residues. From germline, CDR1 is MNHEY and CDR2 SVGAGI. The CDR3 region is CAVATSGGGEQFF. CDR3 DNA sequence: TGTGCCGTTGCTACTAGCGGGGGAGGTGAGCAGTTCTTC.

Only a few counts were recorded for this clonotype. The chain employs TRBV30 and TRBJ1-5, with 7 bases that match TRBD1. The germline CDR1 and CDR2 sequences are GTSNPN and SVGIG (reference sequence). Unmatched junction bases numbered 5, after V lost 0 bases and J lost 3 bases. The length of the CDR3 is 15 residues. The CDR3 DNA sequence: TGTGCCTGGAGTGTACGGGACAGCTTCAATCAGCCCCAGCATTTT. Translation: CAWSVRDSFNQPQHF.

This chain joins TRBV5-1 and TRBJ1-2; 8 bases align to TRBD1. Trimming took 5 bases from V and 7 from J; bases not matched to a gene: 10. Germline CDR1 is SGHRS and CDR2 is YFSETQ. This CDR3 has 14 residues. The CDR3 DNA reads as TGCGCCAGCAGACAGGACAGGGCCCCCTCTGGCTACACCTTC. Translating gives CASRQDRAPSGYTF. The full variable domain, in which reference TRBV5-1 and TRBJ1-2 provide the parts outside the CDR3, is KAGVTQTPRYLIKTRGQQVTLSCSPISGHRSVSWYQQTPGQGLQFLFEYFSETQRNKGNFPGRFSGRQFSNSRSEMNVSTLELGDSALYLCASRQDRAPSGYTFGSGTRLTVV.

The chain links TRBV9 to TRBJ1-2; TRBD1 aligns across 8 bases. Losses at the gene ends were 3 bases for V and 3 bases for J; bases not matched to a gene: 13. This CDR3 region has 17 residues. CDR1 and CDR2 (germline): SGDLS, YYNGEE. CDR3 coding DNA: TGTGCCAGCAGCGATCCCACTCAGGGGGCAAGCGACTATGGCTACACCTTC. It encodes CASSDPTQGASDYGYTF.

The chain uses TRBV6-5 and TRBJ1-6; 9 nucleotides agree with TRBD1. CDR1 and CDR2 (germline): MNHEY, SVGAGI. The CDR3 consists of 16 residues. The V segment lost 0 bases and the J segment 7 bases; nucleotides outside the gene matches: 4. The CDR3 DNA follows: TGTGCCAGCAGTTACTCGGGGACAGGGTGGAATTCACCCCTCCACTTT. Protein: CASSYSGTGWNSPLHF.

Only a few counts were recorded for this clonotype. V is TRBV2 and J is TRBJ2-5; 14 positions match TRBD2. The DNA end favors TRBJ2-1, so the J call may be wrong. The CDR3 is made up of 15 amino acids. Germline V lookup: CDR1 SNHLY, CDR2 FYNNEI. The DNA for the CDR3 is TGTGCCAGCAGTGATGAGGGACTAGCGGGGGATGAGCAGTTCTTC. This codes for CASSDEGLAGDEQFF.

The chain is built from TRBV9 and TRBJ2-5, with D maybe TRBD2 (6 bases). The CDR3 runs to 16 residues. Germline V CDR1 and CDR2: SGDLS, YYNGEE. The germline V and J ends were trimmed by 2 bases and 0 bases, with 14 bases remaining between them. DNA of the CDR3: TGTGCCAGCAGCGTCGGACGGGGGTGGGACCAAGAGACCCAGTACTTC. Translated, it gives CASSVGRGWDQETQYF. Filled out from reference TRBV9 and TRBJ2-5, the complete variable domain reads DSGVTQTPKHLITATGQRVTLRCSPRSGDLSVYWYQQSLDQGLQFLIQYYNGEERAKGNILERFSAQQFPDLHSELNLSSLELGDSALYFCASSVGRGWDQETQYFGPGTRLLVL.

This chain joins TRBV15 and TRBJ1-3; 7 bases agree with TRBD1. The CDR3 is made up of 17 amino acids. Germline V gene sequence: CDR1 LNHNV, CDR2 YYDKDF (reference sequence). Trimming took 0 bases from V and 0 from J; bases not matched to a gene: 5. The DNA for the CDR3 is TGTGCCACCAGCAGAGATCGGGACAGCTACTCTGGAAACACCATATATTTT. The encoded protein is CATSRDRDSYSGNTIYF.

The CDR3 DNA reads TGTGCCACCAGCAGTACAGGGATCATGACCGGGGAGCTGTTTTTT. Its translation: CATSSTGIMTGELFF. The J gene is TRBJ2-2, the V gene TRBV15; maybe TRBD1 (6 bases). V lost 3 bases, J lost 5 bases, and 13 bases lay in between. Germline V gene lookup returns CDR1 LNHNV and CDR2 YYDKDF (reference sequence). The CDR3 loop spans 15 amino acids.